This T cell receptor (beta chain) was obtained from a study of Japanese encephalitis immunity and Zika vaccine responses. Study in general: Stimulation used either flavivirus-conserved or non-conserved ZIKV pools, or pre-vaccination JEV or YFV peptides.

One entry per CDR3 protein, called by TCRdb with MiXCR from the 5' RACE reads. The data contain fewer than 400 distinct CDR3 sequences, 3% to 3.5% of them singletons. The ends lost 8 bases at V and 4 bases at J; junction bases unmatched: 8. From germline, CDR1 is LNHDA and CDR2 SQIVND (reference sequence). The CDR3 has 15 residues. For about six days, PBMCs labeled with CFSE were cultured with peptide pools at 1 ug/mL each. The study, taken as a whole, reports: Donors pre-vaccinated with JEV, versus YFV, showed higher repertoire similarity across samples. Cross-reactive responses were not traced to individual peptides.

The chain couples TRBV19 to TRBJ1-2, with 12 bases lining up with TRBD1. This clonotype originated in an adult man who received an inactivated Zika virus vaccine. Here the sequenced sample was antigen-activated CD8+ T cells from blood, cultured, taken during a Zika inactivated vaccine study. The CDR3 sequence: CASYIPGQGAYGYTF. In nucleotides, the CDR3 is TGTGCCAGTTACATCCCGGGACAGGGGGCCTATGGCTACACCTTC.